This paragraph reports one T cell receptor beta chain. Its antigen remains unknown. The CDR3 loop spans 12 amino acids. Trimming took 2 bases from V and 8 from J, leaving 9 bases between them. Looked up from germline, CDR1 is MNHEY and CDR2 is SVGAGI. This record comes from a study of graft-versus-host responses after intestinal transplantation. Overall study context: Recipients were given multivisceral, liver-intestinal, or isolated intestinal transplants. All recipients got anti-thymocyte globulin induction, then tacrolimus and steroids for three to four years.

The assay was immunoSEQ multiplex PCR, and TCRdb's table has in-frame clones only and misses some. The sample carries about 120,000 clones, around 94% recorded once. Findings and caveats of the study: GvH clonotypes were identified within recipient marrow, with a subset emerging first in ileum or blood. Levels of circulating GvH clones at their peak were associated with early post-transplant HvG declines.

This clonotype was sampled from a human donor who was the organ donor for an intestinal transplant. The rearrangement uses TRBV6-5 and TRBJ1-1; tentatively, D is TRBD1 (5 bases). The sequencing used unstimulated CD8+ T cells sorted from spleen or lymph node cells, collected before transplant. The CDR3, as DNA: TGTGCCAGCAGTTACGGAAGGGGAGAAGCTTTCTTT. Its protein product is CASSYGRGEAFF.